The clone carrying this T cell receptor (beta chain) was seen a single time. The assay was immunoSEQ multiplex PCR, and TCRdb's table has in-frame clones only and misses some. The sample shows about 180,000 clones, approximately 86% of them seen only once. This sample was taken from a study of T cell responses to AZD1222 COVID-19 vaccine. Germline CDR1 reads MNHEY; CDR2 reads SVGAGI. V lost 7 bases and J 4 bases, leaving 17 bases between the germline ends. The CDR3 runs to 15 residues. V usage is TRBV6-5 and J usage is TRBJ1-5, with D tentatively TRBD1 (5 bases). This receptor was obtained from an adult in good health. The input for sequencing was peripheral blood, taken on day 0 of AZD1222 vaccination. CDR3 sequence (DNA): TGTGCCAGCATCGCGGACCCTTGGGGGAATCAGCCCCAGCATTTT. Translated: CASIADPWGNQPQHF.